Each of the 2 T cell receptor beta chains below was sequenced from the same sample in a study of PD-1 blockade in classical Hodgkin lymphoma. Sequenced by immunoSEQ multiplex PCR; TCRdb stores in-frame clones only, minus some. The sample has 75,000 to 100,000 clones; 81% are singletons. Every single patient, without exception, relapsed after autologous stem cell transplantation, and brentuximab vedotin exposure varied. The sequences come from peripheral blood mononuclear cells (PBMCs), collected before the second cycle of nivolumab. These TCRs come from a human donor with classical Hodgkin lymphoma.

This clone has only one observation. For the CDR3, the DNA is TGTGCCAGCAGTGGGCCGGAGTCCCTCTCTGGGGCCAACGTCCTGACTTTC. Translation gives CASSGPESLSGANVLTF. The chain has TRBV6-1 and TRBJ2-6; no clear D. V was cut by 4 bases and J by 0 bases, with 13 bases left in between. CDR1 and CDR2 from the germline V gene are MNHNS and SASEGT. This CDR3 contains 17 residues.

This clone was observed a single time. The V and J genes are TRBV7-2 and TRBJ1-5; no firm D call. The CDR3 runs 13 residues. Between the trimmed V and J ends, which lost 7 bases and 1 base, there was a span of 8 bases. Germline CDR1 is SGHTA and CDR2 is FQGNSA. CDR3 sequence reads: CASTTYSNQPQHF. The CDR3 DNA is TGTGCCAGCACCACGTACAGCAATCAGCCCCAGCATTTT.